This T cell receptor beta chain was captured by sequencing in a study of cytomegalovirus exposure and HLA in healthy donors. PCR employed 60 Vbeta and 13 Jbeta primers. Repertoires were generated with immunoSEQ multiplex PCR, while TCRdb's copy carries only in-frame clones and drops some. The sample contains fewer than 70,000 clones, about four fifths of which appear only once. A word on this clone: What it binds is unknown.

Study-wide results and limits: The authors later found HLA-associated TCR beta chains more clonally expanded than equally common others. More than 150 TCR beta chains were listed as cytomegalovirus-associated. When presence/absence was analysed, sequencing depth was taken to be roughly uniform across donors.

The CDR3 length is 16 residues. V lost 4 bases and J lost 3; bases outside the gene matches: 9. In germline, CDR1 is SGHRS, CDR2 YFSETQ. The sequencing sample was made of PBMCs. The V gene is TRBV5-1, the J gene TRBJ2-3; 9 positions agree with TRBD1. The receptor was derived from a woman aged 40 to 49 in good health and CMV-seronegative. The CDR3: CASSPGRDRVTDTQYF. DNA for the CDR3: TGCGCCAGCAGCCCGGGGCGGGACAGGGTGACAGATACGCAGTATTTT. Full variable domain (rest looked up from reference TRBV5-1 and TRBJ2-3): KAGVTQTPRYLIKTRGQQVTLSCSPISGHRSVSWYQQTPGQGLQFLFEYFSETQRNKGNFPGRFSGRQFSNSRSEMNVSTLELGDSALYLCASSPGRDRVTDTQYFGPGTRLTVL.